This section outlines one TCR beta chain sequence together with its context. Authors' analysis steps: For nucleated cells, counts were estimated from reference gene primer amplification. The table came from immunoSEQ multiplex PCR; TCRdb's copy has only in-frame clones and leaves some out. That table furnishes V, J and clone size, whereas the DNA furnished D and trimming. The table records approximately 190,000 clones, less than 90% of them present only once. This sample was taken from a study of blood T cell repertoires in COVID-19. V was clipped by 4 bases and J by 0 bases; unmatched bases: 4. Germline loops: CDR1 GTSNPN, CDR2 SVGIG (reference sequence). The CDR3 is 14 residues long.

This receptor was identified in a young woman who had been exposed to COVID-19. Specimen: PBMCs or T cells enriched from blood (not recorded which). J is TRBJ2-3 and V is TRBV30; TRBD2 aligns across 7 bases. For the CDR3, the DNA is TGTGCCTGGAAGCGGGGTCTCAGCACAGATACGCAGTATTTT. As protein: CAWKRGLSTDTQYF. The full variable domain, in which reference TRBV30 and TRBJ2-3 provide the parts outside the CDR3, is SQTIHQWPATLVQPVGSPLSLECTVEGTSNPNLYWYRQAAGRGLQLLFYSVGIGQISSEVPQNLSASRPQDRQFILSSKKLLLSDSGFYLCAWKRGLSTDTQYFGPGTRLTVL.